These 5 T cell receptor beta chains came from one sample sequenced in a study of blood T cell repertoires in COVID-19. Assay: immunoSEQ multiplex PCR; the TCRdb copy retains only in-frame clones and omits some. The sample gives fewer than 350,000 clones, around 90% of which show up once; about 7% is in the top ten. The source material was peripheral blood. The receptor set was obtained from a woman in her 30s with COVID-19, enrolled during active disease.

The J gene is TRBJ1-2, the V gene TRBV24-1; 8 bases align to TRBD1. This CDR3 has 16 amino acids. In germline, CDR1 is KGHDR, CDR2 SFDVKD. The junction had 11 bases not matched to a gene; V was cut back by 0 bases and J by 9 bases. The CDR3 sequence is CATSDLAGGGLESYTF. CDR3 bases: TGTGCCACCAGTGATTTGGCAGGGGGCGGCCTAGAGAGCTACACCTTC.

This clone came up once. The chain has TRBV6-5 and TRBJ1-4, with 9 bases that match TRBD1. The J segment lost 5 bases and the V segment lost 5 bases, leaving 3 bases of the junction unmatched. This CDR3 region has 14 residues. CDR1 and CDR2 from the germline V gene are MNHEY and SVGAGI. DNA of the CDR3: TGTGCCAGCAGTAGGACAGGGGAGAATGAAAAACTGTTTTTT. This encodes CASSRTGENEKLFF.

The gene calls are TRBV5-1 and TRBJ1-1; 7 nucleotides line up with TRBD1. The CDR3 is 13 residues long. From germline, CDR1 is SGHRS and CDR2 YFSETQ. V was clipped by 5 bases and J by 8 bases; unmatched bases: 9. The CDR3 sequence: CASSQERDSEAFF. The CDR3 DNA reads TGCGCCAGCAGTCAAGAAAGGGACAGCGAAGCTTTCTTT.

This rearrangement joins TRBV4-1 to TRBJ1-1, with D tentatively TRBD1 (5 bases). CDR3 length equals 14 residues. The germline gives CDR1 MGHRA, CDR2 YSYEKL. V was pared by 1 base and J by 6 bases, with 12 bases between. CDR3 sequence: CASSQVSPGPEAFF. The CDR3 DNA sequence: TGCGCCAGCAGCCAAGTCTCTCCAGGGCCTGAAGCTTTCTTT.

The chain has TRBV24-1 and TRBJ2-2, with 7 bases fitting TRBD1. The CDR3 runs 15 residues. CDR1 KGHDR and CDR2 SFDVKD come from the germline V gene. Unmatched junction bases numbered 4, after V lost 4 bases and J lost 3 bases. CDR3 in amino acids: CATSDIDRDTGELFF. The CDR3 bases are TGTGCCACCAGTGACATAGACAGGGACACCGGGGAGCTGTTTTTT.